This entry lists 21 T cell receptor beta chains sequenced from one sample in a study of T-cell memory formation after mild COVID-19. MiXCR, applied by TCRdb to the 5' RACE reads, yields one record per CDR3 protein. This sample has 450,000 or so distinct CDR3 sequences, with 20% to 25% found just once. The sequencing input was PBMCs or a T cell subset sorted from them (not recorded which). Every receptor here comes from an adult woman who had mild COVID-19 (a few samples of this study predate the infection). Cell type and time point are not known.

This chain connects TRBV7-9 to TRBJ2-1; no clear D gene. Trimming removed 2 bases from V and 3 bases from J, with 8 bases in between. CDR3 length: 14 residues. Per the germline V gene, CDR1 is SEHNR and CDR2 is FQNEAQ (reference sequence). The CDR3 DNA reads TGTGCCAGCAGCTTAATACAACTCTACAATGAGCAGTTCTTC. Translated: CASSLIQLYNEQFF. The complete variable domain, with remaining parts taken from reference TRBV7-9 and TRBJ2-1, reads DTGVSQNPRHKITKRGQNVTFRCDPISEHNRLYWYRQTLGQGPEFLTYFQNEAQLEKSRLLSDRFSAERPKGSFSTLEIQRTEQGDSAMYLCASSLIQLYNEQFFGPGTRLTVL.

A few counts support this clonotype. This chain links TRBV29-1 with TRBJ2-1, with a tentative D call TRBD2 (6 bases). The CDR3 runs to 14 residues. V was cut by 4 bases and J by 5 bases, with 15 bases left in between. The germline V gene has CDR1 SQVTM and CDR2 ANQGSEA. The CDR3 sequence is CSVVGGTRDNEQFF. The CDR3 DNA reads TGCAGCGTTGTGGGCGGGACGAGGGACAATGAGCAGTTCTTC.

In nucleotides, the CDR3 is TGTGCCAGCAGACCCGGACTTCGGGATTATGGCTACACCTTC. It specifies CASRPGLRDYGYTF. The chain employs TRBV6-5 and TRBJ1-2; the D is unclear. Trimming took 6 bases from V and 5 from J, leaving 16 bases between them. This CDR3 is built from 14 residues. Per the germline V gene, CDR1 is MNHEY and CDR2 is SVGAGI.

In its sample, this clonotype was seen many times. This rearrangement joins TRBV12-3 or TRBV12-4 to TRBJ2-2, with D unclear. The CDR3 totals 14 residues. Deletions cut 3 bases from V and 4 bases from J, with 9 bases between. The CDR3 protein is CASSFGPTTGELFF. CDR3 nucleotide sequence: TGTGCCAGCAGTTTCGGGCCCACCACCGGGGAGCTGTTTTTT.

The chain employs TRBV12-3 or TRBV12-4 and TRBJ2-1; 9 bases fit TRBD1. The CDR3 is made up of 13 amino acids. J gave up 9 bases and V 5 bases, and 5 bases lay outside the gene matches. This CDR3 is CASSLGQGTEQFF. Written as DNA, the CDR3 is TGTGCCAGCAGTCTCGGACAGGGGACTGAGCAGTTCTTC.

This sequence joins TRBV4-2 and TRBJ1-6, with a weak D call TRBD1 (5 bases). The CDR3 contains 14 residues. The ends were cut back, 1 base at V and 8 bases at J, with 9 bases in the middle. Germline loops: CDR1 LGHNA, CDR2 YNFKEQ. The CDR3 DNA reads TGTGCCAGCAGCCAAGTTCTGGGGGATTCACCCCTCCACTTT. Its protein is CASSQVLGDSPLHF.

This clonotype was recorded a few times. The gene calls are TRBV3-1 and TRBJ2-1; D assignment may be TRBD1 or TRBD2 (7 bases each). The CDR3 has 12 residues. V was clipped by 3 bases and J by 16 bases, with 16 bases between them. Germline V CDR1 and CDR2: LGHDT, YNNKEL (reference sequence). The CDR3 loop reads CASSQGGRGGFF. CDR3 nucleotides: TGTGCCAGCAGCCAGGGTGGCAGGGGGGGTTTCTTC.

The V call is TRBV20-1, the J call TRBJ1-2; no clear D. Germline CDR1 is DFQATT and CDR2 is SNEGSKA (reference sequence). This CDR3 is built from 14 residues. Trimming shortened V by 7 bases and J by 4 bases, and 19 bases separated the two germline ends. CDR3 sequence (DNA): TGCAGTGTCTCCCTGCGAGGGTTCGGCTATGGCTACACCTTC. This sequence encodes CSVSLRGFGYGYTF.

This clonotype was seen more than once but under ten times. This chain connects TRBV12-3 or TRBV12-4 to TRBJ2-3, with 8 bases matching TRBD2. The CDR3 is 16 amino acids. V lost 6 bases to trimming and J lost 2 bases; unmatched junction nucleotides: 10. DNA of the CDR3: TGTGCCAGCAGCTCCCGTCTAGCGGGCAACACAGATACGCAGTATTTT. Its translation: CASSSRLAGNTDTQYF.

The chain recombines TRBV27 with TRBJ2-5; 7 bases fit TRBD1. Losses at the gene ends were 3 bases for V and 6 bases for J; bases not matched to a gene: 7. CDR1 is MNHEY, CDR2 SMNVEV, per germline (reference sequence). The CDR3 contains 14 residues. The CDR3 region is CASSFGGQAQTQYF. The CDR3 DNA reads TGTGCCAGCAGTTTCGGAGGACAGGCCCAGACCCAGTACTTC.

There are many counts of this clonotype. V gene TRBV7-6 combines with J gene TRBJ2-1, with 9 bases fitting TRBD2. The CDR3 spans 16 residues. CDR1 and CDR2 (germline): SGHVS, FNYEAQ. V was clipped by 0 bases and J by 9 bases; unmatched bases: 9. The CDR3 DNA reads TGTGCCAGCAGCTTAGCGCGAGCTAGCGGGGCGGGTGAGCAGTTCTTC. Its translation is CASSLARASGAGEQFF.

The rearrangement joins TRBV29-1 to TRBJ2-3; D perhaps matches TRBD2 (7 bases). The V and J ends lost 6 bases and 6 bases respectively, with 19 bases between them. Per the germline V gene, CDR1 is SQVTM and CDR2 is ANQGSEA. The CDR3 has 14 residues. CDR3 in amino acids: CSVAWRGGMDTQYF. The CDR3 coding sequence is TGCAGCGTCGCCTGGAGGGGGGGCATGGATACGCAGTATTTT.

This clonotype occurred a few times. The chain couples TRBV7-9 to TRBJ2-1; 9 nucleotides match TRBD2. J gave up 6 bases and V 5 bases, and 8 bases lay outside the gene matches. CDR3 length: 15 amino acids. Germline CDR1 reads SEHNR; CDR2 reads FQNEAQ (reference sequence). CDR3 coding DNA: TGTGCCAGCAGCAGCAGCGGGGGGACCTTCAATGAGCAGTTCTTC. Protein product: CASSSSGGTFNEQFF.

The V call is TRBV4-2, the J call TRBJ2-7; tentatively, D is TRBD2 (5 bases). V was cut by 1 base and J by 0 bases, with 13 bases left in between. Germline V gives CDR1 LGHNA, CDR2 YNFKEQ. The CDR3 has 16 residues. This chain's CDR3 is CASSQVVEGVSYEQYF. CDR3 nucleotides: TGTGCCAGCAGCCAAGTCGTCGAGGGAGTCTCCTACGAGCAGTACTTC.

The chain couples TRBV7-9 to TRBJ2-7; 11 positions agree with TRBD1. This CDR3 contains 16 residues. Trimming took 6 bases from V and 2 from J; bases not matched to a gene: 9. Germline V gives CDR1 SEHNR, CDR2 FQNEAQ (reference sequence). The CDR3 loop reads CASRPNPGQGAYEQYF. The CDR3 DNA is TGTGCCAGCAGACCCAATCCGGGACAGGGGGCCTACGAGCAGTACTTC.

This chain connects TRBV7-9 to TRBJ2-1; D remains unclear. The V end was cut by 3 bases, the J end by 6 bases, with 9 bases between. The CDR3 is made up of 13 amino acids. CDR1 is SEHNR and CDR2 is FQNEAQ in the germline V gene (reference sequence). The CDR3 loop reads CASSFGVGNEQFF. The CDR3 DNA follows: TGTGCCAGCAGCTTTGGTGTCGGCAATGAGCAGTTCTTC.

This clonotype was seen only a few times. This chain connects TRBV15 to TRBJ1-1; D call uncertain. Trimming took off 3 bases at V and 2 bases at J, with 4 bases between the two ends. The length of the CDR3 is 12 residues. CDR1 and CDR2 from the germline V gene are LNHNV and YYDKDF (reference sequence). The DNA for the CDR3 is TGTGCCACCAGCAGTGTCAACACTGAAGCTTTCTTT. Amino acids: CATSSVNTEAFF.

In DNA form, the CDR3 reads TGTGCCAGCAGGCCACAGATGAACACTGAAGCTTTCTTT. Protein sequence: CASRPQMNTEAFF. The chain employs TRBV12-3 or TRBV12-4 and TRBJ1-1; D uncertain. The V gene lost 6 bases and the J gene lost 0 bases, with 8 bases spanning the gap. The CDR3 loop spans 13 amino acids.

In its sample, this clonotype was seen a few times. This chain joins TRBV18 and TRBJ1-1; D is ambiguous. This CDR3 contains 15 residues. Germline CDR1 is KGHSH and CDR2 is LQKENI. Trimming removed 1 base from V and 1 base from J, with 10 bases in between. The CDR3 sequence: CASSPLEARNTEAFF. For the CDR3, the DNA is TGTGCCAGCTCACCACTCGAGGCGAGGAACACTGAAGCTTTCTTT.

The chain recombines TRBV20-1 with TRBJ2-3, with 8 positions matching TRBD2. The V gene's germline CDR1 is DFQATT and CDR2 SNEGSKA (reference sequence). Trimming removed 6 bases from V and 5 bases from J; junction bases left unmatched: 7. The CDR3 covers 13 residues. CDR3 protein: CSARRGGQDTQYF. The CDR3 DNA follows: TGCAGTGCCCGTCGGGGGGGGCAAGATACGCAGTATTTT.

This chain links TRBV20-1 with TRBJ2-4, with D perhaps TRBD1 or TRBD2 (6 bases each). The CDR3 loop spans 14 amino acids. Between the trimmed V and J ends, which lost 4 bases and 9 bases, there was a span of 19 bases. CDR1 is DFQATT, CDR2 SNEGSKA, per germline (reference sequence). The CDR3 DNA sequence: TGCAGTGCTAAGGCCGGGGGCCGGGGCGGCATTCAGTACTTC. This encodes CSAKAGGRGGIQYF.